This TCR beta chain was retrieved from a study of shared clonotypes between healthy human individuals (TCRdb year 2020). Background on the whole study: A couple of women and three men aged 18 to 49 years were included in the cohort. To increase sequencing depth and limit assay-specific biases, different laboratories used diverse techniques to prepare libraries and sequence TCR repertoires. The study deeply sequenced blood TCR repertoires of about 5 healthy adults to estimate repertoire size and the extent of clonotype sharing between individuals. For each donor, CD4 naive and CD4 memory were each given three plates, CD8 naive was given two plates, and CD8 memory was given one plate. Each donor's leukapheresis produced roughly between about 0.8 and 10 billion PBMCs. Results and caveats for the whole study, not just this receptor: Sampling was restricted to blood, and TCR repertoires in tissue are likely to differ from TCR repertoires in blood. Even with the large sequencing depth, rarefaction of the sorted-subset datasets indicated that sequencing was incomplete. Across four donors, approximately 5% of naive CD4, approximately 3.6% of naive CD8, about 2.3% of memory CD4, and over 0.35% of memory CD8 clonotypes were shared. Pairwise subsampling indicated that sequencing depth was expected to affect the degree of clonotype sharing among donors. Because the study included a small number of donors, the genetic and exposure-history diversity represented was limited. Naive subsets generally had larger estimated clonotype richness than memory subsets. Compared with non-shared clonotypes, the clonotypes found in all four sorted-subset donors had higher generation probabilities.

About this clone itself: What antigen it recognizes has not been identified. Base qualities are not recorded, but no much larger clone differs from it by a single base.

TCR CDR3 regions were amplified from genomic DNA by multiplex PCR using the deep immunoSEQ assay. Extracted genomic DNA from each cell subset was spread evenly across all wells of several immunoSEQ 96-well plates, with each plate serving as a replicate. For sorted subsets, roughly 200 ng of genomic DNA, equivalent to 25,000 to 35,000 T cell genomes, went into each replicate PCR. The purified libraries were quantified using a Qubit 3.0 fluorometer, sized with a Bioanalyzer 2100, and then quantified again using the KAPA Library Quantification kit. A separate single-read 150-cycle Illumina NextSeq 550 flow cell was used to sequence each immunoSEQ 96-well plate. The authors processed their data as follows. Because only junctional sequences without quality scores were contained in the immunoSEQ output, filtering matching that applied to full-length reads could not be performed. Sequences were annotated with PyIR, a Python wrapper for IgBLAST v1.9, and V/J genes and CDR3 were assigned using IMGT germline references. Reads were removed for weak V/J assignments (E-value above 1e-6), missing CDR3, stop codons, out-of-frame junctions, or ambiguous translated residues. A V3J clonotype was defined by an identical inferred V gene, J gene, and CDR3 amino acid sequence. The percentage overlap between two repertoires was calculated by dividing the number of shared unique clonotypes by the size of the smaller repertoire. RTK rarefaction, the Chao1 estimator, and Recon v2.1 estimates of unobserved clonotypes were used to assess repertoire richness. Generation probabilities for all TCRbeta clonotypes obtained by the gDNA method from several donors were computed using OLGA. Sourced from immuneACCESS, this table was stored by TCRdb with only in-frame sequences that have V and J called. A share of the clones is absent; for the studies checked, an unresolved V gene accounts for under half, and the remainder has no known explanation. The D gene and trimming were derived from the DNA, and the V and J assignments and clone size from that table. Counted in this sample were about 1 million clones; 65% to 80% of them appeared once. 1.4% to 1.5% of the sample goes to the ten largest clones.

V is pruned by 3 bases and J by 6 bases, leaving 8 bases of the junction without a gene match. There are 15 amino acids in the CDR3, from cysteine to phenylalanine inclusive. Only the CDR3 DNA is retained, 45 bases long and in frame from the first base. The germline V gene provides CDR1 KGHSH and CDR2 LQKENI. Donors were healthy HIV-negative adults with no recently reported acute infections or vaccinations. Every donor was a Caucasian adult living in Nashville, Tennessee, USA. CD4+ T cells were enriched through magnetic negative selection, after which naive cells were positively selected on CD45RA and the remaining negative fraction served as the memory subset. After blood collection by leukapheresis, PBMCs were isolated using Ficoll-Histopaque density gradient centrifugation and then cryopreserved in the vapor phase of liquid nitrogen. Analytical flow cytometry was used to check the purity and quantity of every magnetically sorted T cell population. Genomic DNA was isolated from each sorted fraction and quantified by UV absorbance on a Nanodrop 2000c.

Sequencing used memory CD4+ T cells sorted from blood. The cell subset or site label, read with the paper, signifies: CD45RA-negative fraction. The chain is made from TRBV18 and TRBJ2-7, and 10 junctional nucleotides match TRBD2. This clonotype was obtained from a man aged 18 to 35 in good health. The sequence in DNA is TGTGCCAGCTCACCCCTAGCGGGAGTTGCTTCCGAGCAGTACTTC. Its amino acids are CASSPLAGVASEQYF.